This is a list of T cell receptor beta chains from one sample in a study of blood T cell repertoires in COVID-19. Data came from immunoSEQ multiplex PCR; TCRdb stores just in-frame clones and leaves some out. Seen here are about 64,000 clones, 80% to 90% observed once, and the top ten hold approximately 1.2%. The specimen was peripheral blood. Every receptor here comes from a man aged 35-49 years with acute or convalescent COVID-19. CDR3s include the opening cysteine and the closing phenylalanine or tryptophan. D genes are given only for firm matches. Clone size is given for some rows only: seen once, a few or many times, or a class if the clone is expanded.

j_call d_call v_call clone_size cdr3_nt cdr3_aa
TRBJ2-7 . TRBV12-2 few TGTGCAAGTCGCTTAGCGACAGGGAGGTACGAGCAGTACTTC CASRLATGRYEQYF
TRBJ2-2 . TRBV10-2 . TGCGCCAGCAGTGAGCACAGGGTTAGCACCGGGGAGCTGTTTTTT CASSEHRVSTGELFF
TRBJ2-2 TRBD2 TRBV4-1 . TGCGCCAGCAGCCAAGTCGGAGCGGGGGGGGAGCTGTTTTTT CASSQVGAGGELFF
TRBJ2-2 . TRBV5-1 . TGCGCCAGCAGTTATTTGGCGGGGAGCACCGGGGAGCTGTTTTTT CASSYLAGSTGELFF
TRBJ1-1 . TRBV9 . TGTGCCAGCAGCGTTTACAGCAACACTGAAGCTTTCTTT CASSVYSNTEAFF
TRBJ1-1 . TRBV6-5 few TGTGCCAGCAGTTACGGAGGAGGGCACACTGAAGCTTTCTTT CASSYGGGHTEAFF
TRBJ1-2 . TRBV27 . TGTGCCAGCAGTTTTTCGGGGTACGGTGGCTACACCTTC CASSFSGYGGYTF
TRBJ2-7 . TRBV12-3/TRBV12-4 . TGTGCCAGCAGCCTTGGGGCCTCGGAGCAGTACTTC CASSLGASEQYF
TRBJ1-5 . TRBV6-6 . TGTGCCAGCAGCCCCAGGGCAGGTCAGCCCCAGCATTTT CASSPRAGQPQHF
TRBJ2-1 TRBD1 TRBV14 . TGTGCCAGCAGCCTCAACAGGGGAAATGAGCAGTTCTTC CASSLNRGNEQFF